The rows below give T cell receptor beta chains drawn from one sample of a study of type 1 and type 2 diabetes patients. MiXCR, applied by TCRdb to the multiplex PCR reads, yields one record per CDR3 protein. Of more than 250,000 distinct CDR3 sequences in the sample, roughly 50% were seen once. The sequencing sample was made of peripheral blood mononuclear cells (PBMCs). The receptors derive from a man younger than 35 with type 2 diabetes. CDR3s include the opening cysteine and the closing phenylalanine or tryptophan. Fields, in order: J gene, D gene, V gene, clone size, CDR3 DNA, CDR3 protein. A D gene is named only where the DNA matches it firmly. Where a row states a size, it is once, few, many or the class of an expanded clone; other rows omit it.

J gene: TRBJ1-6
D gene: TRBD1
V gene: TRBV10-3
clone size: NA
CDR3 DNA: TGTGCCAGCAGGGGGACAGGGGTGTCACCCCTCCACTTT
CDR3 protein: CASRGTGVSPLHF

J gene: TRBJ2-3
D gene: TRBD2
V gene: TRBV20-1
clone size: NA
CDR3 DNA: TGCAGTGCTAGTTACCAGCGGGGGGCAGGCACAGATACGCAGTATTTT
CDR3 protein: CSASYQRGAGTDTQYF

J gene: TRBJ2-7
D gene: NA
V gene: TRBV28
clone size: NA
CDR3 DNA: TGTGCCAGCACCGCCGCGGTGGGGGCTTACGAGCAGTACTTC
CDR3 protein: CASTAAVGAYEQYF

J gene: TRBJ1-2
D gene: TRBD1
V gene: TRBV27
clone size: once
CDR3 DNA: TGTGCCAGCAGACTACAGGGGGCGTATAACTATGGCTACACCTTC
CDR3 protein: CASRLQGAYNYGYTF

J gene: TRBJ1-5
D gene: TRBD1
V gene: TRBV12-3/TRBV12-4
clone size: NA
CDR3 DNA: TGTGCCAGCAGTAAGACAGGGATCAGCAATCAGCCCCAGCATTTT
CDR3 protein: CASSKTGISNQPQHF

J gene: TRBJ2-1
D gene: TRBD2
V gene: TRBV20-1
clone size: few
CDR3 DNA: TGCAGTGCTAGGGCCCGGGACTACCCTCGCAATGAGCAGTTCTTC
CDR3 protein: CSARARDYPRNEQFF

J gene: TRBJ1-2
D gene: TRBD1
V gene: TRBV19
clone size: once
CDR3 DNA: TGTGCCAGTAGTATACAGGGGGTCCCTAACTATGGCTACACCTTC
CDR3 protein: CASSIQGVPNYGYTF

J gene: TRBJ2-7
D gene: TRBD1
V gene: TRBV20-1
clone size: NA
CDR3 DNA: TGCAGTGCTAGGACAGGGTACGAGCAGTACTTC
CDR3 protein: CSARTGYEQYF

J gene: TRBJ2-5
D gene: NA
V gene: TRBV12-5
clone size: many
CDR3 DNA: TGTGCTAGTGGTTTGGTAACGGAGACCCAGTACTTC
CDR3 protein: CASGLVTETQYF

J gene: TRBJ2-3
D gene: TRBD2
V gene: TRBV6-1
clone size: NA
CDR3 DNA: TGTGCCCGGGGGCGGGAGGGCACAGATACGCAGTATTTT
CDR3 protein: CARGREGTDTQYF

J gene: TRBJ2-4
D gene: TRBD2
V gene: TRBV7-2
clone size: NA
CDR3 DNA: TGTGCCAGCAGCTTAGAGGGAGGGTTAAGCATTCAGTACTTC
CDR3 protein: CASSLEGGLSIQYF

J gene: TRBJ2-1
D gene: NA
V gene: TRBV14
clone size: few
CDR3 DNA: TGTGCCAGCAGCCTCCGGGACAAGTACAATGAGCAGTTCTTC
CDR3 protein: CASSLRDKYNEQFF

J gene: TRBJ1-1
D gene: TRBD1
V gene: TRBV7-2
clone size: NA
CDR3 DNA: TGTGCCAGCGTGATGAAGACAGGGGGCCGGCCGGACACTGAAGCTTTCTTT
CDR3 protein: CASVMKTGGRPDTEAFF

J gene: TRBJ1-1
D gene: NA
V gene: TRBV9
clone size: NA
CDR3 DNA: TGTGCCAGCAGCGCACGACAGGAGGGGAACACTGAAGCTTTCTTT
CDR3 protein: CASSARQEGNTEAFF

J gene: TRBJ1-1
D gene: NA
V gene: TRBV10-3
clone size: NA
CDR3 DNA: TGTGCCATCAGTGAGGCGACAGGAGCCCAGGCGGAAGCTTTCTTT
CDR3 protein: CAISEATGAQAEAFF

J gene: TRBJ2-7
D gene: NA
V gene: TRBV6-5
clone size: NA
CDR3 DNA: TGTGCCAGCACCCTCGGGGGAGTGGCAGGGGGAGGCGAGCAGTACTTC
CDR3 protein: CASTLGGVAGGGEQYF

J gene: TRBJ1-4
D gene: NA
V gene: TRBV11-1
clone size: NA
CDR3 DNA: TGTGCCAGCAGCTTCGGGCCTGAACATAATGAAAAACTGTTTTTT
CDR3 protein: CASSFGPEHNEKLFF

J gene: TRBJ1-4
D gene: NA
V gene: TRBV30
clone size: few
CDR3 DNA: TGTGCCTGGGGTCCAACAAGAATTTTCGAAAAACTGTTTTTT
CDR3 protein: CAWGPTRIFEKLFF

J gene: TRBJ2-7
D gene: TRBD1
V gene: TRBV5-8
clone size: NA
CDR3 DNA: TGTGCCAGCAGCTTGGTGGGGACAGGGACCGAGCAGTACTTC
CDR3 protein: CASSLVGTGTEQYF

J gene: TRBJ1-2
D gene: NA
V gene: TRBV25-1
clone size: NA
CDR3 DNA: TGTGCTAGCAGTGAACTACAGGAGACTAACTATGGCTACACCTTC
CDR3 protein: CASSELQETNYGYTF